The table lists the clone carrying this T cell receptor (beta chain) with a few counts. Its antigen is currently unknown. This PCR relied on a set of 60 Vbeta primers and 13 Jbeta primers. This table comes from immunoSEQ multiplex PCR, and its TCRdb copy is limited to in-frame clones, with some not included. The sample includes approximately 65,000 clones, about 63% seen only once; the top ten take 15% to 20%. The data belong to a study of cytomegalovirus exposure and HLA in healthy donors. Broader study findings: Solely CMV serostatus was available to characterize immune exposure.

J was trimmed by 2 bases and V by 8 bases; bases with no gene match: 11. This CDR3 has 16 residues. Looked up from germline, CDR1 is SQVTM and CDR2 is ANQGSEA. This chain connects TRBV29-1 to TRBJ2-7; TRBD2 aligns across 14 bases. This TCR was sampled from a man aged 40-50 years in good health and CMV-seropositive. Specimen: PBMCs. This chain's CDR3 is CSSLGTSGSGAYEQYF. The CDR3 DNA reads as TGCAGCTCACTCGGGACTAGCGGGAGTGGCGCCTACGAGCAGTACTTC.